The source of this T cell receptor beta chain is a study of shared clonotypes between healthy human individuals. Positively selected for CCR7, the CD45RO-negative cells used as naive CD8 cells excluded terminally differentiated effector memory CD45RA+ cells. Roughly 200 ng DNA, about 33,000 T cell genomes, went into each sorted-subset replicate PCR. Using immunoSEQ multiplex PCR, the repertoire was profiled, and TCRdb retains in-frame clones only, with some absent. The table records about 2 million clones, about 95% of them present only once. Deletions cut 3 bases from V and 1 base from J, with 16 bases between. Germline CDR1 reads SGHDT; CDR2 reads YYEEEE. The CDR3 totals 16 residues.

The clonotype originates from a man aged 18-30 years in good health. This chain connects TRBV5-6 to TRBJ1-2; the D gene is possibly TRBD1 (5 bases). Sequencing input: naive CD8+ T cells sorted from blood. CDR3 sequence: CASSSSSTGVNYGYTF. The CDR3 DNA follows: TGTGCCAGCAGCTCCTCATCTACAGGAGTTAACTATGGCTACACCTTC.